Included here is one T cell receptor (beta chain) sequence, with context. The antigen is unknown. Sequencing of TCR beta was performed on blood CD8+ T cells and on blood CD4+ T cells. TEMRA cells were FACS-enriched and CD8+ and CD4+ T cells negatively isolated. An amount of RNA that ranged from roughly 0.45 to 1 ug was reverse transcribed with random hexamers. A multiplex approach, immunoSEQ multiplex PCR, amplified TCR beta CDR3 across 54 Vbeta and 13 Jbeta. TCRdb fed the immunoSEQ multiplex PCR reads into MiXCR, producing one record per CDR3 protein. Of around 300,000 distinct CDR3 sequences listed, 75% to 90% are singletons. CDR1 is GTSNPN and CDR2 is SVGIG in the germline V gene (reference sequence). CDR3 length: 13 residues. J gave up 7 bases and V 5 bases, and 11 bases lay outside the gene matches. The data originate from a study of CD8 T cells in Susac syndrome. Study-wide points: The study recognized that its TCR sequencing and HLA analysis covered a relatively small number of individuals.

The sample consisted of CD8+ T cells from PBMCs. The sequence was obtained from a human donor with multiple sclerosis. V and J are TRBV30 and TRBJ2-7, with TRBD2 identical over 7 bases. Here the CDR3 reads CAWLLAGVGEQYF. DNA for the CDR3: TGTGCCTGGCTTTTGGCGGGAGTAGGGGAGCAGTACTTC.